This T cell receptor (beta chain) was sequenced in a study of shared clonotypes between healthy human individuals. Study-wide points: Sequencing depth was expected to influence donor clonotype sharing.

As for this clone: The antigen remains unidentified.

Data came from immunoSEQ multiplex PCR; TCRdb stores just in-frame clones and leaves some out. Of 1,400,000 or so clones in the sample, approximately 98.5% were seen once. The source of this sequence is a man aged 25 to 45 in good health. Sequenced: naive CD4+ T cells sorted from blood. The subset was: CD45RA+ positively selected.

The CDR3, as DNA: TGTGCCAGCAGTTTTCAGTTCGGCACAGATACGCAGTATTTT. Residues: CASSFQFGTDTQYF. The rearrangement joins TRBV28 to TRBJ2-3, with D hard to call. Germline CDR1 and CDR2: MDHEN and SYDVKM. This CDR3 has 14 residues. V was shortened by 3 bases and J by 1 base, with 8 bases between the two germline ends.